The 25 T cell receptor beta chains below all came from one sample that was sequenced in a study of cytomegalovirus exposure and HLA in healthy donors. Data came from immunoSEQ multiplex PCR; TCRdb stores just in-frame clones and leaves some out. The data show 97,000 or so clones, with more than 75% seen just once and about 6% held by the top ten. Sequencing input: PBMCs. These receptors all stem from a man between 18 and 35 years old in good health and CMV-seropositive.

The chain combines TRBV2 with TRBJ1-1, with 9 bases fitting TRBD1. The CDR3 has 15 amino acids. Trimming at V came to 1 base and at J to 5 bases, leaving 5 bases not matched to a gene. CDR1 is SNHLY, CDR2 FYNNEI, per germline. Written as DNA, the CDR3 is TGTGCCAGCAGTGAAGACAGGGGGCGAGGTACTGAAGCTTTCTTT. Translation: CASSEDRGRGTEAFF.

The chain combines TRBV19 with TRBJ2-1; tentatively, D is TRBD2 (6 bases). In germline, CDR1 is LNHDA, CDR2 SQIVND (reference sequence). The CDR3 spans 12 residues. Trimming stripped 8 bases from V and 6 bases from J, with 11 bases between. CDR3 sequence: CASAGDFNEQFF. CDR3 nucleotide sequence: TGTGCCAGTGCCGGGGACTTCAATGAGCAGTTCTTC.

V usage is TRBV5-1 and J usage is TRBJ2-7; maybe TRBD2 (5 bases). V lost 2 bases and J 2 bases, leaving 17 bases between the germline ends. The length of the CDR3 is 16 residues. Germline V gives CDR1 SGHRS, CDR2 YFSETQ. The CDR3 nucleotides read TGCGCCAGCAGCTTTTTTGAGGGAGAATTGACCTACGAGCAGTACTTC. It encodes CASSFFEGELTYEQYF. Full variable domain (outside the CDR3, taken from reference TRBV5-1 and TRBJ2-7): KAGVTQTPRYLIKTRGQQVTLSCSPISGHRSVSWYQQTPGQGLQFLFEYFSETQRNKGNFPGRFSGRQFSNSRSEMNVSTLELGDSALYLCASSFFEGELTYEQYFGPGTRLTVT.

The chain is built from TRBV7-2 and TRBJ2-5; D uncertain. CDR3 size: 12 residues. Germline assignment: CDR1 SGHTA and CDR2 FQGNSA. The V gene lost 1 base and the J gene lost 5 bases, with 5 bases spanning the gap. The CDR3, as DNA: TGTGCCAGCAGCTTAGGAGCGGAGACCCAGTACTTC. This gives the protein CASSLGAETQYF.

A single count supports this clone. The V and J genes are TRBV12-5 and TRBJ2-5; tentatively, D is TRBD1 (6 bases). Germline V CDR1 and CDR2: LGHNT, FRNRAP. The V end was cut by 5 bases, the J end by 5 bases, with 12 bases between. This CDR3 has 13 residues. DNA for the CDR3: TGTGCTAGTGGTCTTGGGACAAGCGAGACCCAGTACTTC. Translation gives CASGLGTSETQYF.

The genes are TRBV2 and TRBJ1-2; 9 nucleotides align to TRBD1. Per germline, CDR1 SNHLY and CDR2 FYNNEI. The CDR3 is 13 residues long. With V trimmed by 4 bases and J by 6 bases, 3 bases remained unmatched. The CDR3 DNA reads TGTGCCAGCAGTGCTGACAGGGGGAATGGCTACACCTTC. Translation gives CASSADRGNGYTF.

The chain recombines TRBV6-6 with TRBJ1-5, with D uncertain. Trimming left V 2 bases short and J 7 bases short, with 9 bases between. Germline CDR1 and CDR2: MNHNY and SVGAGI (reference sequence). This CDR3 has 13 residues. CDR3 nucleotides: TGTGCCAGCAGTTACGGTCAGGCGCAGCCCCAGCATTTT. This translates into CASSYGQAQPQHF.

The chain's CDR3 is CANWMRGGEPGELFF. The CDR3 DNA reads as TGTGCTAATTGGATGAGGGGAGGAGAACCCGGGGAGCTGTTTTTT. The chain combines TRBV12-5 with TRBJ2-2; D perhaps matches TRBD2 (6 bases). Germline V gives CDR1 LGHNT, CDR2 FRNRAP. The length of the CDR3 is 15 residues. Trimming stripped 10 bases from V and 6 bases from J, with 21 bases between.

The genes are TRBV4-2 and TRBJ2-7, with TRBD2 matching over 12 bases. The V segment lost 5 bases and the J segment 4 bases; nucleotides outside the gene matches: 9. The germline CDR1 and CDR2 sequences are LGHNA and YNFKEQ. The CDR3 runs 16 residues. The DNA for the CDR3 is TGTGCCAGCAGCGGGACTCTAGCGGGAGGGGCTTACGAGCAGTACTTC. Encoded protein: CASSGTLAGGAYEQYF.

This clone came up once. This chain links TRBV5-6 with TRBJ2-1; D is unclear. This CDR3 contains 12 residues. Trimming shortened V by 3 bases and J by 7 bases, and 8 bases separated the two germline ends. The germline V gene has CDR1 SGHDT and CDR2 YYEEEE. CDR3 in amino acids: CASSSYLNEQFF. The CDR3 nucleotides read TGTGCCAGCAGCTCGTATTTGAATGAGCAGTTCTTC.

The chain employs TRBV28 and TRBJ1-4; no firm D call. CDR3 size: 13 residues. Germline CDR1 reads MDHEN; CDR2 reads SYDVKM. Deletions cut 1 base from V and 7 bases from J, with 7 bases between. The CDR3 coding sequence is TGTGCCAGCAGTTTATTGGCATTTGAAAAACTGTTTTTT. As protein: CASSLLAFEKLFF. The full variable domain, with the rest looked up from reference TRBV28 and TRBJ1-4, is DVKVTQSSRYLVKRTGEKVFLECVQDMDHENMFWYRQDPGLGLRLIYFSYDVKMKEKGDIPEGYSVSREKKERFSLILESASTNQTSMYLCASSLLAFEKLFFGSGTQLSVL.

V usage is TRBV7-7 and J usage is TRBJ2-1; possibly TRBD2 for D (6 bases). The CDR3 runs 16 residues. V shed 5 bases and J shed 9 bases, with 23 bases lying between them. Germline V gene sequence: CDR1 SSHAT, CDR2 FNYEAQ (reference sequence). Here the CDR3 DNA reads TGTGCCAGCAGCCACTCAACCACCGATTACGGGGGTGAGCAGTTCTTC. This encodes CASSHSTTDYGGEQFF.

This sequence joins TRBV19 and TRBJ1-1; D unresolved. The V end was cut by 8 bases, the J end by 0 bases, with 16 bases between. CDR1 is LNHDA and CDR2 is SQIVND in the germline V gene (reference sequence). The CDR3 is made up of 15 amino acids. The chain's CDR3 is CASRPFAILNTEAFF. The CDR3, as DNA: TGTGCCAGTCGCCCTTTCGCTATTTTGAACACTGAAGCTTTCTTT.

The V call is TRBV9, the J call TRBJ2-7; TRBD2 matches 10 bases. In germline, CDR1 is SGDLS, CDR2 YYNGEE. The J segment lost 3 bases and the V segment lost 3 bases, leaving 9 bases of the junction unmatched. The CDR3 is 16 amino acids. This CDR3 is CASSEKGLAANYEQYF. The CDR3 DNA sequence: TGTGCCAGCAGCGAAAAAGGACTAGCGGCCAACTACGAGCAGTACTTC.

V usage is TRBV18 and J usage is TRBJ2-3; D may be TRBD1 (5 bases). The CDR3 contains 16 residues. Trimming removed 3 bases at V and 0 bases at J, with 13 bases between. In germline, CDR1 is KGHSH, CDR2 LQKENI. CDR3 in DNA: TGTGCCAGCTCACCGCAGGGAACCGCTAGCACAGATACGCAGTATTTT. It yields the protein CASSPQGTASTDTQYF.

This clone was observed a single time. The rearrangement uses TRBV18 and TRBJ1-1; maybe TRBD1 (6 bases). The CDR3 sequence is 13 residues long. CDR1 is KGHSH, CDR2 LQKENI, per germline. The ends were cut back, 7 bases at V and 1 base at J, with 10 bases in the middle. The CDR3 bases are TGTGCCAGCTTAGGACAGACGAACACTGAAGCTTTCTTT. It is translated as CASLGQTNTEAFF.

The CDR3 DNA reads as TGTGCCAGCAGCTCGGCTGGGGCCAACGTCCTGACTTTC. Encoded protein: CASSSAGANVLTF. The V and J genes are TRBV7-3 and TRBJ2-6; no clear D. This CDR3 region has 13 residues. V lost 4 bases to trimming and J lost 2 bases, with 3 bases between them. CDR1 is SGHTA, CDR2 FQGTGA, per germline.

The CDR3: CASSPLAGSSYNEQFF. DNA for the CDR3: TGCGCCAGCAGCCCTCTAGCGGGGAGCTCCTACAATGAGCAGTTCTTC. V and J are TRBV4-1 and TRBJ2-1, with 9 bases aligning to TRBD2. Germline CDR1 reads MGHRA; CDR2 reads YSYEKL. The CDR3 covers 16 residues. The V segment lost 4 bases and the J segment 0 bases; nucleotides outside the gene matches: 4.

The chain carries TRBV7-2 and TRBJ2-4; 10 positions agree with TRBD1. Germline values: CDR1 SGHTA, CDR2 FQGNSA. The V segment lost 4 bases and the J segment 1 base; nucleotides outside the gene matches: 10. The CDR3 is made up of 18 amino acids. CDR3 DNA: TGTGCCAGCAGCTCTTACTCAGGGACAGGGGTTGCCAAAAACATTCAGTACTTC. Translated, it gives CASSSYSGTGVAKNIQYF. Together with reference TRBV7-2 and TRBJ2-4, the CDR3 gives the full variable domain: GAGVSQSPSNKVTEKGKDVELRCDPISGHTALYWYRQSLGQGLEFLIYFQGNSAPDKSGLPSDRFSAERTGGSVSTLTIQRTQQEDSAVYLCASSSYSGTGVAKNIQYFGAGTRLSVL.

Here the CDR3 reads CASSLVSRVNGELFF. The CDR3 DNA is TGTGCCAGCAGCTTAGTAAGCAGGGTTAACGGGGAGCTGTTTTTT. The chain recombines TRBV11-2 with TRBJ2-2; tentative D call: TRBD1 (5 bases). The germline V gene has CDR1 SGHAT and CDR2 FQNNGV. V lost 1 base, J lost 7 bases, and 13 bases lay in between. The CDR3 is 15 residues long.

V gene TRBV5-1 combines with J gene TRBJ1-2; D is possibly TRBD1 (5 bases). The CDR3 consists of 14 residues. Trimming shortened V by 4 bases and J by 4 bases, and 14 bases separated the two germline ends. The germline V gene has CDR1 SGHRS and CDR2 YFSETQ. In DNA, the CDR3 is TGCGCCAGCAGCCCCACAGGTCCCGCCTATGGCTACACCTTC. This translates into CASSPTGPAYGYTF.

CDR3 sequence (DNA): TGTGCCAGCAGCCGCCTCCCGGGACTAAACGGAGAGACCCAGTACTTC. It specifies CASSRLPGLNGETQYF. V and J are TRBV7-3 and TRBJ2-5, with 7 positions matching TRBD2. The CDR3 runs to 16 residues. Germline CDR1 reads SGHTA; CDR2 reads FQGTGA. V gave up 5 bases and J gave up 4 bases; unmatched junction bases: 13. Supplemented by reference TRBV7-3 and TRBJ2-5, the full variable domain reads GAGVSQTPSNKVTEKGKYVELRCDPISGHTALYWYRQSLGQGPEFLIYFQGTGAADDSGLPNDRFFAVRPEGSVSTLKIQRTERGDSAVYLCASSRLPGLNGETQYFGPGTRLLVL.

The chain is built from TRBV28 and TRBJ2-1; TRBD2 matches at 10 bases. Germline-derived CDR1 and CDR2 are MDHEN and SYDVKM. V was clipped by 2 bases and J by 6 bases; unmatched bases: 7. This CDR3 has 16 residues. The CDR3 loop is CASSLGVRLAGNEQFF. The CDR3 bases are TGTGCCAGCAGTTTAGGGGTTAGACTAGCGGGCAATGAGCAGTTCTTC.

Comments on this clone: One end of the junction is discordant with germline, which a read error may explain. The chain employs TRBV6-1 and TRBJ2-1; tentatively, D is TRBD1 (6 bases). The CDR3 runs to 11 residues. Per the germline V gene, CDR1 is MNHNS and CDR2 is SASEGT. CDR3 coding DNA: TGTGCCAGCCTGCTAACAGGGTCCCCTCTCTTC. It yields the protein CASLLTGSPLF.

CDR3 in amino acids: CASSLGYNSGGAETQYF. In nucleotides, the CDR3 is TGTGCCAGCAGCTTAGGGTACAATAGCGGGGGAGCGGAGACCCAGTACTTC. The V gene is TRBV7-9, the J gene TRBJ2-5, with 9 bases that match TRBD2. CDR1 SEHNR and CDR2 FQNEAQ come from the germline V gene (reference sequence). With V trimmed by 1 base and J by 5 bases, 11 bases remained unmatched. The CDR3 has 17 amino acids.